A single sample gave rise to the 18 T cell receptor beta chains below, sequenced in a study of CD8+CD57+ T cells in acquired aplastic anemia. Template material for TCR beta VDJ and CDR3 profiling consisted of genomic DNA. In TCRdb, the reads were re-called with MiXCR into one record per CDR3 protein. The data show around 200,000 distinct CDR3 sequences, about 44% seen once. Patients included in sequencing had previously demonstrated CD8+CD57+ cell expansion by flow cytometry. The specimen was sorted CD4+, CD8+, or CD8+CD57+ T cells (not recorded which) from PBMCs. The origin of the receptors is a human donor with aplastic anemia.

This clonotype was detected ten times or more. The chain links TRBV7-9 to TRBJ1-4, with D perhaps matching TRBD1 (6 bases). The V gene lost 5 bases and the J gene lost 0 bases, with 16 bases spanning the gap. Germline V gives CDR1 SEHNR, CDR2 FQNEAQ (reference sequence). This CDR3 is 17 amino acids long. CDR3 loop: CASSQGRALATNEKLFF. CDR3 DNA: TGTGCCAGCAGCCAGGGGCGTGCGTTGGCAACTAATGAAAAACTGTTTTTT.

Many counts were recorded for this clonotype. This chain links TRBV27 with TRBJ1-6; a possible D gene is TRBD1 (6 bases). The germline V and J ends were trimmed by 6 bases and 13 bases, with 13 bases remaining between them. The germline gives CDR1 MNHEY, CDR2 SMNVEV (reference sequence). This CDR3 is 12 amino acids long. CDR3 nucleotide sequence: TGTGCCAGCAGACCCGACAGGCCCCCCCTCCACTTT. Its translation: CASRPDRPPLHF.

The CDR3 region has the DNA TGCAGCGTTGAACTTAAGAGGGATACGCAGTATTTT. This translates into CSVELKRDTQYF. The V gene is TRBV29-1, the J gene TRBJ2-3; D unclear. V was shortened by 2 bases and J by 6 bases, with 9 bases between the two germline ends. The CDR3 spans 12 residues. Germline V gene data show CDR1 as SQVTM and CDR2 as ANQGSEA.

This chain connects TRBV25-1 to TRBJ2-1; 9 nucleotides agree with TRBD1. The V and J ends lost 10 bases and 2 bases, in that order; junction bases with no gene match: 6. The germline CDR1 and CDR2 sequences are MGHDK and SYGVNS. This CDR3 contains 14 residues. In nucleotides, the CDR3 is TGTGCCACCTCGGGACAGGGACCCTACAATGAGCAGTTCTTC. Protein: CATSGQGPYNEQFF. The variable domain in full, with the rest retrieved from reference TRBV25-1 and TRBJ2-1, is EADIYQTPRYLVIGTGKKITLECSQTMGHDKMYWYQQDPGMELHLIHYSYGVNSTEKGDLSSESTVSRIRTEHFPLTLESARPSHTSQYLCATSGQGPYNEQFFGPGTRLTVL.

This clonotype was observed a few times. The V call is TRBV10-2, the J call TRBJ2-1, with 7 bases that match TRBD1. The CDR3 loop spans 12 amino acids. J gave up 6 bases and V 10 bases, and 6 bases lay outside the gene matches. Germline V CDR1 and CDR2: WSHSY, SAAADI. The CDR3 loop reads CAIKRTGNEQFF. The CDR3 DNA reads TGCGCCATCAAGCGGACAGGCAATGAGCAGTTCTTC.

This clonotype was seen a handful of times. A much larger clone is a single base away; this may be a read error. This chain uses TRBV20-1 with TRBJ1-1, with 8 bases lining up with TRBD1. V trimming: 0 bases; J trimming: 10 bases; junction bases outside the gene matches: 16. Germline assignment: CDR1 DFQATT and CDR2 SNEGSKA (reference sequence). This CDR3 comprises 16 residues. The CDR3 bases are TGCAGTGCTAGAGATCCGGAGAGTGGCAGGGGGCGTGGAGCTTTCTTT. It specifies CSARDPESGRGRGAFF.

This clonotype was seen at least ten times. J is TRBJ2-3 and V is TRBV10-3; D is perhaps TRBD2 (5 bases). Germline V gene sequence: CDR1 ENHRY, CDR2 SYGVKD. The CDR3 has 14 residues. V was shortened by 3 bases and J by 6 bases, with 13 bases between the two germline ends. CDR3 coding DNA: TGTGCCATCAGTGATGTCGGACTCGGGGATACGCAGTATTTT. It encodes CAISDVGLGDTQYF.

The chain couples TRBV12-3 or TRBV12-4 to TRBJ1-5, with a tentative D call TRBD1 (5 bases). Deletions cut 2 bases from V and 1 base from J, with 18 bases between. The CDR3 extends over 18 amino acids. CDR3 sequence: CASSLYPSGTGSNQPQHF. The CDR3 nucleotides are TGTGCCAGCAGTTTATACCCTTCCGGGACGGGGAGCAATCAGCCCCAGCATTTT.

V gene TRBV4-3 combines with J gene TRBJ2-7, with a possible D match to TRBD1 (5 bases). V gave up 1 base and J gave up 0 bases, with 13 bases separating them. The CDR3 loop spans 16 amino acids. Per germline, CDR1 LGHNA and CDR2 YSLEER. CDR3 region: CASSQGPGPNSYEQYF. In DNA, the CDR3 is TGCGCCAGCAGCCAAGGGCCAGGGCCAAACTCCTACGAGCAGTACTTC.

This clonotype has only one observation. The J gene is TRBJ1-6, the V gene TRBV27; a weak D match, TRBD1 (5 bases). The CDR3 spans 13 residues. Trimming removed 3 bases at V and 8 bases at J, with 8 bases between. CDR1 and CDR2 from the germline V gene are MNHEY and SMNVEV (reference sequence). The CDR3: CASSFGGDSPLHF. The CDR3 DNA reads TGTGCCAGCAGTTTCGGGGGAGATTCACCCCTCCACTTT.

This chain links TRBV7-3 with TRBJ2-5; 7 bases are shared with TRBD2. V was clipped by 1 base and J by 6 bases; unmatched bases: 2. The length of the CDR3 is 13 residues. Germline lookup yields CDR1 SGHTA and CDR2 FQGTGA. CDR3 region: CASSLSGGQTQYF. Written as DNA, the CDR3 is TGTGCCAGCAGCTTAAGCGGGGGACAGACCCAGTACTTC.

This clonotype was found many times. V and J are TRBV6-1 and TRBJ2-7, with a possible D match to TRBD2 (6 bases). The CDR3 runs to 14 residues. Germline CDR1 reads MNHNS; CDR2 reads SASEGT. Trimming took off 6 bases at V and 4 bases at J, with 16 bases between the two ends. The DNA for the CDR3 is TGTGCCAGCAGGGGACTCAGTAGGGAATACGAGCAGTACTTC. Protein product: CASRGLSREYEQYF.

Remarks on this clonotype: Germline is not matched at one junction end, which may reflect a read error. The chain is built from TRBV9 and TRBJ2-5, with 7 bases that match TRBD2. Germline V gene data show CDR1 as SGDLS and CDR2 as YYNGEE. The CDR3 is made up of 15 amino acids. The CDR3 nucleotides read TGTGCCAGCAGTCCCCTAGCGGAGACGCAAGAGGCCCAGTACTTC. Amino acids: CASSPLAETQEAQYF.

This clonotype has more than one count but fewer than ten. In nucleotides, the CDR3 is TGCAGCGCCCTCGGCCGGCAATACGAGCAGTACTTC. Amino acids: CSALGRQYEQYF. This sequence joins TRBV29-1 and TRBJ2-7; D is undetermined. Deletions cut 7 bases from V and 4 bases from J, with 14 bases between. In germline, CDR1 is SQVTM, CDR2 ANQGSEA. The CDR3 has 12 amino acids.

CDR3 loop: CASTPQSDYGGIYGYTF. The CDR3 DNA is TGTGCCAGCACCCCTCAATCGGATTACGGTGGGATCTATGGCTACACCTTC. The V and J genes are TRBV25-1 and TRBJ1-2, with unresolved D. V lost 7 bases, J lost 4 bases, and 25 bases lay in between. Germline CDR1 reads MGHDK; CDR2 reads SYGVNS. The CDR3 has 17 residues.

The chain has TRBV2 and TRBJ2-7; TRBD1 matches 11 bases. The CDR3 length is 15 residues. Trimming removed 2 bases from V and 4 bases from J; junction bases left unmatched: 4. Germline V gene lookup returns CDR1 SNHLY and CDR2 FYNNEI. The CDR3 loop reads CASSETGQGAYEQYF. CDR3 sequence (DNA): TGTGCCAGCAGTGAAACTGGACAGGGGGCGTACGAGCAGTACTTC. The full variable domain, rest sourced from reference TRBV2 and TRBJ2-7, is EPEVTQTPSHQVTQMGQEVILRCVPISNHLYFYWYRQILGQKVEFLVSFYNNEISEKSEIFDDQFSVERPDGSNFTLKIRSTKLEDSAMYFCASSETGQGAYEQYFGPGTRLTVT.

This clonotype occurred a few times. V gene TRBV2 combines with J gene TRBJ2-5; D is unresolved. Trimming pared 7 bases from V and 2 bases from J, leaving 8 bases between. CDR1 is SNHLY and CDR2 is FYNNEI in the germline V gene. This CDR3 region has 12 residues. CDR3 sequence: CASKTVQETQYF. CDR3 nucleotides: TGTGCCAGCAAGACGGTACAAGAGACCCAGTACTTC.

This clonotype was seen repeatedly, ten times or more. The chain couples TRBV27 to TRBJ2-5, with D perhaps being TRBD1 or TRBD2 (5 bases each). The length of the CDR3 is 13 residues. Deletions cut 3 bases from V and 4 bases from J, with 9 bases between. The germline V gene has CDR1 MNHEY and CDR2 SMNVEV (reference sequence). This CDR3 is CASSFAGRETQYF. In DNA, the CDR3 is TGTGCCAGCAGTTTTGCAGGGAGAGAGACCCAGTACTTC.